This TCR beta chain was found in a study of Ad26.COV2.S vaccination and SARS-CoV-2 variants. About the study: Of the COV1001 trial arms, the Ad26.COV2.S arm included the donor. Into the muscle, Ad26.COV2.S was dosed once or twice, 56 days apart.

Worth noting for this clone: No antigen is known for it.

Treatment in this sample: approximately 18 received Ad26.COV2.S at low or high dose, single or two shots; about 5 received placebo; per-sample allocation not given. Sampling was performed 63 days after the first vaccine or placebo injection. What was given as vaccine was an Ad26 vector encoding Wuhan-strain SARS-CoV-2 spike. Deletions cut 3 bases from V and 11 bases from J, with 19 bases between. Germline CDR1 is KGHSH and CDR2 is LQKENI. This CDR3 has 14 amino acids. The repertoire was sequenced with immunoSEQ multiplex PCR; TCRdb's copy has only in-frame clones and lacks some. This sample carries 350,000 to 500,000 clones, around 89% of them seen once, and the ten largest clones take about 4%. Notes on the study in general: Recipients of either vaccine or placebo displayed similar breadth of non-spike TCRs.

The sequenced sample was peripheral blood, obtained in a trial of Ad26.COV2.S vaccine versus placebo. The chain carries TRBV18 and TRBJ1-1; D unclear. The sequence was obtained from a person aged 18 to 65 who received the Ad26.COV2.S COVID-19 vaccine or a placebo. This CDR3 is CASSPGATQPQAFF. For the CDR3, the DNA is TGTGCCAGCTCACCCGGAGCCACACAGCCGCAGGCTTTCTTT.